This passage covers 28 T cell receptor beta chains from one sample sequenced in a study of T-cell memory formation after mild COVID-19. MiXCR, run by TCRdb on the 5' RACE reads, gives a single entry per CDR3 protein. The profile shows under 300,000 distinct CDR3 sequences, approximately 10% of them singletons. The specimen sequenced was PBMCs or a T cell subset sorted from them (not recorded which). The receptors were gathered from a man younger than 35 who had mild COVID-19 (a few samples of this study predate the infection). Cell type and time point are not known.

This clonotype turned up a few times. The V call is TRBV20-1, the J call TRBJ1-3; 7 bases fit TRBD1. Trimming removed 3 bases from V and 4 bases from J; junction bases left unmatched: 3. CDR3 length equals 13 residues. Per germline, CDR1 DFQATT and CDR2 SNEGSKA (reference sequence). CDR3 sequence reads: CSARGTVGNTIYF. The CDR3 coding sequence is TGCAGTGCTAGGGGGACAGTGGGAAACACCATATATTTT.

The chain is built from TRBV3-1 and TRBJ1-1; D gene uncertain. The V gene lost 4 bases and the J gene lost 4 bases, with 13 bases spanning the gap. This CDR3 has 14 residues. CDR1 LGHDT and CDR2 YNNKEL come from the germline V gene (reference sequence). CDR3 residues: CASSLSWASTEAFF. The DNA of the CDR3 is TGTGCCAGCAGCCTAAGCTGGGCGTCCACTGAAGCTTTCTTT.

The CDR3 spells CASSPIYGEIKNEQFF. The CDR3 nucleotides are TGTGCCAGCAGCCCCATTTACGGGGAAATAAAGAATGAGCAGTTCTTC. V usage is TRBV5-4 and J usage is TRBJ2-1, with D perhaps TRBD2 (5 bases). CDR3 size: 16 residues. V lost 4 bases and J lost 7, with 21 bases in between. The V gene's germline CDR1 is SGHNT and CDR2 YYREEE (reference sequence).

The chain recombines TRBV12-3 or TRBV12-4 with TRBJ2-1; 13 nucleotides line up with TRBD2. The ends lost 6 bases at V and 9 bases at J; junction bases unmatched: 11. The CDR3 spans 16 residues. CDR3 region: CASSHGTSGVLGEQFF. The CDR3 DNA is TGTGCCAGCAGCCACGGGACTAGCGGGGTATTGGGTGAGCAGTTCTTC.

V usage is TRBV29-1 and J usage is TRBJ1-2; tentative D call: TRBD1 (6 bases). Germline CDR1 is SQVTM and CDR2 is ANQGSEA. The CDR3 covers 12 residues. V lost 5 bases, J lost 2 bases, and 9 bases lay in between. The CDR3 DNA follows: TGCAGCGTTTTCCAGGGGAACTATGGCTACACCTTC. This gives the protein CSVFQGNYGYTF.

CDR3 sequence: CASGSSGGEREQFF. For the CDR3, the DNA is TGTGCTAGTGGTTCTAGCGGGGGGGAACGGGAGCAGTTCTTC. The chain links TRBV12-5 to TRBJ2-1; 12 bases match TRBD2. The junction had 5 bases not matched to a gene; V was cut back by 4 bases and J by 10 bases. Germline V gene data show CDR1 as LGHNT and CDR2 as FRNRAP. CDR3 length equals 14 residues.

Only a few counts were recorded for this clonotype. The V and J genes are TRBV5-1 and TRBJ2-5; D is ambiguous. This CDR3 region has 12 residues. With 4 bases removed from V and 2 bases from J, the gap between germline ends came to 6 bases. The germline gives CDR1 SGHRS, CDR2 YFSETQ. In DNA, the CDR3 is TGCGCCAGCAGCATTCAGCAAGAGACCCAGTACTTC. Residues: CASSIQQETQYF.

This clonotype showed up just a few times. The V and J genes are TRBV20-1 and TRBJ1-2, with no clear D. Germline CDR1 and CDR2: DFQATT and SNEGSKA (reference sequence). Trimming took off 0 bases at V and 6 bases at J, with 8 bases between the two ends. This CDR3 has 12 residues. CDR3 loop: CSARDIRDGYTF. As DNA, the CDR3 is TGCAGTGCTAGAGATATTCGTGATGGCTACACCTTC.

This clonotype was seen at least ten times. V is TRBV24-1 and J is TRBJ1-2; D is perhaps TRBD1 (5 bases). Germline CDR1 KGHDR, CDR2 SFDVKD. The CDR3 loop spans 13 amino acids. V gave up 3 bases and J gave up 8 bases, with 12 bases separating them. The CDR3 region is CATSDRWGDGYTF. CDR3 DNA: TGTGCCACCAGTGATCGGTGGGGGGACGGCTACACCTTC.

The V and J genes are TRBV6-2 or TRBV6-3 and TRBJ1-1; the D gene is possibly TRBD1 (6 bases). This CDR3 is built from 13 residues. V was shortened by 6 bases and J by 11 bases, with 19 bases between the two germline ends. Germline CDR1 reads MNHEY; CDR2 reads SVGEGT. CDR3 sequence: CASSLGQARRAFF. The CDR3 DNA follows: TGTGCCAGCAGCCTGGGACAAGCGAGAAGGGCTTTCTTT.

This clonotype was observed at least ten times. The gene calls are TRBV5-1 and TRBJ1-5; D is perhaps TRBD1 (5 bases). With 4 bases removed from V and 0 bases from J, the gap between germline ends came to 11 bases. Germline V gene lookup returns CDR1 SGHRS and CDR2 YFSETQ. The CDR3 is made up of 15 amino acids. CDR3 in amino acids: CASSPGADSNQPQHF. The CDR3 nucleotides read TGCGCCAGCAGCCCCGGGGCAGATAGCAATCAGCCCCAGCATTTT.

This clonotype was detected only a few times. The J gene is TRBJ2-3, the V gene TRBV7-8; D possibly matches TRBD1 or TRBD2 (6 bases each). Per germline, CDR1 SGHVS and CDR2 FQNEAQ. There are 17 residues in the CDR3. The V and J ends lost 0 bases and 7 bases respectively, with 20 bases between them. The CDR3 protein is CASSLARGGRILHTQYF. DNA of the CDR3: TGTGCCAGCAGCTTAGCCAGAGGGGGGCGGATCTTACATACGCAGTATTTT.

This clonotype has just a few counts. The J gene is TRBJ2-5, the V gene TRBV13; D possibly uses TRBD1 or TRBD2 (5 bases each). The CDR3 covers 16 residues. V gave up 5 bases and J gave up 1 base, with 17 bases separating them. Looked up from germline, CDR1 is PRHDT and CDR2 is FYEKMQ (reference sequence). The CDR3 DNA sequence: TGTGCCAGCAGCCCTAACACCGGGACCCGCCAAGAGACCCAGTACTTC. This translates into CASSPNTGTRQETQYF.

CDR3 sequence reads: CASSLGAMNTEAFF. CDR3 DNA sequence: TGTGCCAGCAGTTTGGGAGCTATGAACACTGAAGCTTTCTTT. The chain joins TRBV12-3 or TRBV12-4 to TRBJ1-1; D gene uncertain. This CDR3 has 14 residues. With 3 bases removed from V and 0 bases from J, the gap between germline ends came to 8 bases.

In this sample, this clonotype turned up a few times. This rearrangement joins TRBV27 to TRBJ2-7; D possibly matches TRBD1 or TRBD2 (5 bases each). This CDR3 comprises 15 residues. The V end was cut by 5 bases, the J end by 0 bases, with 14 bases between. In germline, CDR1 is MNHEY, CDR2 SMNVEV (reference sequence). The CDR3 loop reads CASSVGPSSSYEQYV. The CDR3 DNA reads TGTGCCAGCAGTGTGGGACCCTCCAGCTCCTACGAGCAGTACGTC.

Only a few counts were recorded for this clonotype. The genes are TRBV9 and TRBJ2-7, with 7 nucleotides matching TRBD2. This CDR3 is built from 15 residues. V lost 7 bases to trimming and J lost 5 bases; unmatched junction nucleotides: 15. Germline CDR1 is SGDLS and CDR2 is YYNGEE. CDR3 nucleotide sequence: TGTGCCAGCTCTCGCGGGGAGGGGATAACCCACGAGCAGTACTTC. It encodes CASSRGEGITHEQYF.

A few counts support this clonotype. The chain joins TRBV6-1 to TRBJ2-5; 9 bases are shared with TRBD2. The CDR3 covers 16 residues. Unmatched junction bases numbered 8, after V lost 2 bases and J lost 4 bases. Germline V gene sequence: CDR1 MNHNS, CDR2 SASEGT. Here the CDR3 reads CASSEIGGGALETQYF. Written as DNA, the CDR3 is TGTGCCAGCAGTGAAATTGGCGGGGGGGCCCTAGAGACCCAGTACTTC.

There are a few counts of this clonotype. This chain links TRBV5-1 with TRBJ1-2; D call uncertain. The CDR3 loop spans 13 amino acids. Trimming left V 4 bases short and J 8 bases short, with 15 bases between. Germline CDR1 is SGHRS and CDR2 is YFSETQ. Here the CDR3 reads CASSNGGGHGYTF. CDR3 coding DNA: TGCGCCAGCAGCAATGGTGGCGGCCACGGCTACACCTTC.

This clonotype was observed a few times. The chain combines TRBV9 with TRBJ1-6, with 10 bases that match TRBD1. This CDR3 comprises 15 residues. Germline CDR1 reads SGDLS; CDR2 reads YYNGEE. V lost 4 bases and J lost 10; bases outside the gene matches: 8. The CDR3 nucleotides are TGTGCCAGCAGCCCTACCGGGACAGGGGTCTCACCCCTCCACTTT. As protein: CASSPTGTGVSPLHF.

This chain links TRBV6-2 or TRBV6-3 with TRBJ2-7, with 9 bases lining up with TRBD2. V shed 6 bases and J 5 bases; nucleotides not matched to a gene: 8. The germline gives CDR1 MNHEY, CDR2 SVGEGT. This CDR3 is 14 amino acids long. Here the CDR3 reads CASSRTSGLNEQYF. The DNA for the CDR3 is TGTGCCAGCAGCCGTACTAGCGGGCTTAACGAGCAGTACTTC.

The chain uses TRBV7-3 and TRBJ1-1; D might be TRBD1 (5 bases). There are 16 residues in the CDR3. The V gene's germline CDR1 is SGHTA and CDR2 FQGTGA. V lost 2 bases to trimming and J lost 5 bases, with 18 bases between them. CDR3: CASSLDGLRDRTEAFF. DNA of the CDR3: TGTGCCAGCAGCTTAGATGGTCTCAGGGATCGTACTGAAGCTTTCTTT.

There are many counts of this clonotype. The CDR3 reads CASSQELEDDQYF. CDR3 nucleotides: TGTGCCAGCAGCCAAGAACTGGAGGACGACCAGTACTTC. This sequence joins TRBV6-6 and TRBJ2-4, with D maybe TRBD2 (5 bases). This CDR3 is 13 amino acids long. In germline, CDR1 is MNHNY, CDR2 SVGAGI (reference sequence). Between the trimmed V and J ends, which lost 6 bases and 13 bases, there was a span of 19 bases.

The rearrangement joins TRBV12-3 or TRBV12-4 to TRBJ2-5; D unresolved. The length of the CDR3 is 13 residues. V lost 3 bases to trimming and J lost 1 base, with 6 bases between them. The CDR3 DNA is TGTGCCAGCAGTTTCTCGACCCAAGAGACCCAGTACTTC. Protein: CASSFSTQETQYF.

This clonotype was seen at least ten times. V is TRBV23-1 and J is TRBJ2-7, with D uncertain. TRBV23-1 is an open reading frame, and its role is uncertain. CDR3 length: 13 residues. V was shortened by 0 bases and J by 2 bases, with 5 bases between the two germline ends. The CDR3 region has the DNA TGCGCCAGCAGTCAATCGACCCCCTACGAGCAGTACGTC. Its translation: CASSQSTPYEQYV.

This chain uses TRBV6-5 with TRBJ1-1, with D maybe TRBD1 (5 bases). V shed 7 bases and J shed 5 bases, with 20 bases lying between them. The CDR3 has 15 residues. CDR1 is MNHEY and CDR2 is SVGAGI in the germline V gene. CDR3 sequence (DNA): TGTGCCAGCACAAAACTCCGGGACGGTTGGACTGAAGCTTTCTTT. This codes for CASTKLRDGWTEAFF.

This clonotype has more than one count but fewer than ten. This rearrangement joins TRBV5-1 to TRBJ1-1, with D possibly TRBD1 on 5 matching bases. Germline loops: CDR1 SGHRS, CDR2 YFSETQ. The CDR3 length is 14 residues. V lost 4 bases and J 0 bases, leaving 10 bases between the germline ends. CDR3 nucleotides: TGCGCCAGCAGCGCGACAGAGATGAACACTGAAGCTTTCTTT. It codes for CASSATEMNTEAFF.

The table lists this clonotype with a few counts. CDR3 in DNA: TGCAGTGCTAGTGGCGAGTTAGCGGGGCCTCAAGAGACCCAGTACTTC. Translation gives CSASGELAGPQETQYF. This sequence joins TRBV20-1 and TRBJ2-5, with 8 bases fitting TRBD2. Germline CDR1 and CDR2: DFQATT and SNEGSKA (reference sequence). This CDR3 has 16 amino acids. J lost 2 bases, V lost 3 bases, and 11 bases had no gene match.

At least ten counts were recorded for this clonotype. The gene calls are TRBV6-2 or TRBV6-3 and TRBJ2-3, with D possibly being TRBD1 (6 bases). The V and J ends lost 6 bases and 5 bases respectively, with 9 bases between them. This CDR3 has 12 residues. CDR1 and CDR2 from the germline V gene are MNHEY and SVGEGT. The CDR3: CASRPTGDTQYF. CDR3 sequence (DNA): TGTGCCAGCAGACCGACAGGAGATACGCAGTATTTT.